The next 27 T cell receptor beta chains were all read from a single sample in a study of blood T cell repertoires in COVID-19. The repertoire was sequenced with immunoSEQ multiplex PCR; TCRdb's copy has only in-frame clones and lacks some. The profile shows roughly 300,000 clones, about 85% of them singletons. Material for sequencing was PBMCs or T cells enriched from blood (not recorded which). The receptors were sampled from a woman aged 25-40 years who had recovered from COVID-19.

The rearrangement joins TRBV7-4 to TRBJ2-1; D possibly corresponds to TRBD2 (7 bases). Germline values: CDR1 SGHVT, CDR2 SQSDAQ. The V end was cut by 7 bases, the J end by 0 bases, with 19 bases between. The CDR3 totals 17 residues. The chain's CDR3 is CASTPGEGGSSYNEQFF. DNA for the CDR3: TGTGCCAGCACCCCAGGGGAGGGGGGGAGCTCCTACAATGAGCAGTTCTTC.

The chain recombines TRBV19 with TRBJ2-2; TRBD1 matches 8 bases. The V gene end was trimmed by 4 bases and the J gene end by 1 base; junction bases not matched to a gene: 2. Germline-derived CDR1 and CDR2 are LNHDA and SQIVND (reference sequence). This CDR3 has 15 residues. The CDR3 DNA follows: TGTGCCAGTAGTACCACAGGGGGGAACACCGGGGAGCTGTTTTTT. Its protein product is CASSTTGGNTGELFF.

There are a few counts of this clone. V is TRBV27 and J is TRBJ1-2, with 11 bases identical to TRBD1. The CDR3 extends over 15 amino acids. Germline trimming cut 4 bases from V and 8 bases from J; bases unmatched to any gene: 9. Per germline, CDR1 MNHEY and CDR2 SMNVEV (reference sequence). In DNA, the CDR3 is TGTGCCAGCAGTTCCCCAGGACAGGGGGCCGTGGGCTACACCTTC. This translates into CASSSPGQGAVGYTF.

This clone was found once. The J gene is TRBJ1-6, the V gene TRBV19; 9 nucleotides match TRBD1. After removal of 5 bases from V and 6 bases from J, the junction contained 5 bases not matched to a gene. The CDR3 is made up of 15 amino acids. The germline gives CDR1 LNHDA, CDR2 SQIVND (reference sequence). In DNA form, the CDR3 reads TGTGCCAGTAGTCTACAGGGGGCTGGTAATTCACCCCTCCACTTT. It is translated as CASSLQGAGNSPLHF.

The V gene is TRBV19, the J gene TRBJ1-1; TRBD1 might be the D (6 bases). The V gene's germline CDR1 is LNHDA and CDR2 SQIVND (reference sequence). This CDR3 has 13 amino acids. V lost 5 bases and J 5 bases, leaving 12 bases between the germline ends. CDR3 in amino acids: CASSEQGWTEAFF. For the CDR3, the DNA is TGTGCCAGTAGTGAACAGGGTTGGACTGAAGCTTTCTTT.

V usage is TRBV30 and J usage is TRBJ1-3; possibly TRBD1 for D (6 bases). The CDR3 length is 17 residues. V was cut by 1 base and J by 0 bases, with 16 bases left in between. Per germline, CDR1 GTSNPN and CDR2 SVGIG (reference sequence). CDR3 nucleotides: TGTGCCTGGAGTGCCCCGGACAGAGTTCACTCTGGAAACACCATATATTTT. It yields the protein CAWSAPDRVHSGNTIYF.

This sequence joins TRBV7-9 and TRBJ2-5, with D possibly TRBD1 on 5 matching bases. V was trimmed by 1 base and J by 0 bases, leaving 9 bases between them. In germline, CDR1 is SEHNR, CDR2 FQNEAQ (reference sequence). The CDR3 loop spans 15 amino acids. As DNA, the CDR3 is TGTGCCAGCAGCTTAGTCGTGACAGACCAAGAGACCCAGTACTTC. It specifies CASSLVVTDQETQYF.

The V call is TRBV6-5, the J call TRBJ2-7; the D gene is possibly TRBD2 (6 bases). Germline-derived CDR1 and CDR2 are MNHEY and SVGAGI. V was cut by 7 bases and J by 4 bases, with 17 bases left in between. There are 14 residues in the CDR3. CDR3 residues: CASIRGAGGYEQYF. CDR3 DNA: TGTGCCAGCATAAGGGGCGCCGGAGGGTACGAGCAGTACTTC.

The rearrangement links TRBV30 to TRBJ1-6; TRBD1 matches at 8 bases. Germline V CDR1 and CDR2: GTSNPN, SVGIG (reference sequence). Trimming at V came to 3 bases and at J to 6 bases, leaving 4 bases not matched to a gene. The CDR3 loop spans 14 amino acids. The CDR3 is CAWRVTGVNSPLHF. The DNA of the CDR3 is TGTGCCTGGAGAGTGACAGGGGTTAATTCACCCCTCCACTTT.

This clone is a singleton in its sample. The CDR3, as DNA: TGTGCCACCAGTGATTTGTTTGGGCGGGATGGCTACACCTTC. It codes for CATSDLFGRDGYTF. This chain connects TRBV24-1 to TRBJ1-2, with D hard to call. V was pared by 0 bases and J by 6 bases, with 10 bases between. Germline values: CDR1 KGHDR, CDR2 SFDVKD. This CDR3 region has 14 residues.

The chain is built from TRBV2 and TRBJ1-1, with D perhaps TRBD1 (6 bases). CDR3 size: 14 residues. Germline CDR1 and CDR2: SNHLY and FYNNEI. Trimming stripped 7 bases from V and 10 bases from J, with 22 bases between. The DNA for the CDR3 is TGTGCCAGCATCGTGTTTCGGGACACCCCTCGAGCTTTCTTT. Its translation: CASIVFRDTPRAFF.

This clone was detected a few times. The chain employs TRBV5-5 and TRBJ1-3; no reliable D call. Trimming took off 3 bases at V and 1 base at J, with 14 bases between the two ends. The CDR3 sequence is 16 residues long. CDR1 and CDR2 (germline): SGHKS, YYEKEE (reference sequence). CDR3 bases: TGTGCCAGCAGCTATGACGGCGGGAGTTCTGGAAACACCATATATTTT. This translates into CASSYDGGSSGNTIYF.

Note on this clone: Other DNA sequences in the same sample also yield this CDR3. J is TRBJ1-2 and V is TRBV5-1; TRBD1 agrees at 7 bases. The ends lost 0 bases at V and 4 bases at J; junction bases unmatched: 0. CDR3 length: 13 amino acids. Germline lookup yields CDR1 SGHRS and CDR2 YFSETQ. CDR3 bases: TGCGCCAGCAGCTTGGCAGGGGGCTATGGCTACACCTTC. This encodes CASSLAGGYGYTF.

CDR3 sequence: CASTTTGGSYNEQFF. In nucleotides, the CDR3 is TGTGCCAGCACAACTACGGGGGGGTCCTACAATGAGCAGTTCTTC. The V call is TRBV7-2, the J call TRBJ2-1; TRBD2 matches at 8 bases. Unmatched junction bases numbered 6, after V lost 7 bases and J lost 1 base. This CDR3 has 15 residues. Germline-derived CDR1 and CDR2 are SGHTA and FQGNSA.

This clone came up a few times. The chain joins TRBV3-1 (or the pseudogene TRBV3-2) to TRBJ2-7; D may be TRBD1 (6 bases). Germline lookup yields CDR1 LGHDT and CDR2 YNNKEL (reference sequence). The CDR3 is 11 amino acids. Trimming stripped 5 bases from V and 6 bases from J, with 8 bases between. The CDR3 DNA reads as TGTGCCAGCAGCACCAGGGGCGAGCAGTACTTC. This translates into CASSTRGEQYF.

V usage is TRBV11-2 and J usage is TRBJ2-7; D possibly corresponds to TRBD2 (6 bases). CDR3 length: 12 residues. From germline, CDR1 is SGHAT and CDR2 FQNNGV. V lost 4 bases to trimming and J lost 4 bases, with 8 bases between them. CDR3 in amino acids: CASSSGGYEQYF. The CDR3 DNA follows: TGTGCCAGCAGCTCTGGGGGGTACGAGCAGTACTTC.

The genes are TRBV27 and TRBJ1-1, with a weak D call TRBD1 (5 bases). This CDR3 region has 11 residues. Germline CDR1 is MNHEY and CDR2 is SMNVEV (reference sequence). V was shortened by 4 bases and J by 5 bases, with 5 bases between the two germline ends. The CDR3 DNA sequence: TGTGCCAGCAGTTCAGGGACTGAAGCTTTCTTT. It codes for CASSSGTEAFF.

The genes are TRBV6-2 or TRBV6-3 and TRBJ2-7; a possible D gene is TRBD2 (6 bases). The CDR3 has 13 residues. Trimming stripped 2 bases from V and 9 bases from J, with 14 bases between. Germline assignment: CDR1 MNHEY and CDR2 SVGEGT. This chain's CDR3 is CASSYQEGGVQYF. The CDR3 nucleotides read TGTGCCAGCAGTTACCAGGAGGGAGGAGTGCAGTACTTC.

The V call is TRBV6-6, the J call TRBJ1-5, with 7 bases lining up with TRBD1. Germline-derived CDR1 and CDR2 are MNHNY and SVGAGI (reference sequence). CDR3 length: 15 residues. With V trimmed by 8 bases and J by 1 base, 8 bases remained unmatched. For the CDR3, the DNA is TGTGCCAGCCGGCATTACAGGGGAAGCAATCAGCCCCAGCATTTT. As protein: CASRHYRGSNQPQHF.

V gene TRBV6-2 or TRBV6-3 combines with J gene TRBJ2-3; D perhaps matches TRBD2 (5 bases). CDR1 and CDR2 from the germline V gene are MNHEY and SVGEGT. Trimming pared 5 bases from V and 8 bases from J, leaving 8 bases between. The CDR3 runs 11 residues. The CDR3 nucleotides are TGTGCCAGCAGTAACCGGGGTACGCAGTATTTT. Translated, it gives CASSNRGTQYF.

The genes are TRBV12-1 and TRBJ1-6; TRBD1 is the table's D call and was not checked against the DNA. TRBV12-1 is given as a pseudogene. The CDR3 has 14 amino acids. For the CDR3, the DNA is TGTGCCAGCCCCCCGAGGGCCAGGGGGTCACCCCTCCACTTT. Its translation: CASPPRARGSPLHF.

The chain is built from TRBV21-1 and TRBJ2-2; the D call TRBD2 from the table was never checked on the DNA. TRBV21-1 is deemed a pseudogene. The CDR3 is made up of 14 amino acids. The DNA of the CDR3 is TGTGCCAGCAGCAAGACTGTGAACACCGGGGAGCTGTTTTTT. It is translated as CASSKTVNTGELFF.

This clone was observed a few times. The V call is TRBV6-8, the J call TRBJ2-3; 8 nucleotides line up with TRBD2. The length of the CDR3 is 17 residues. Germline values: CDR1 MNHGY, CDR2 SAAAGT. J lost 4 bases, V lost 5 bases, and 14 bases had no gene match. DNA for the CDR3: TGTGCCAGCAGTAAGGAGTTACTAGCGGACGAACCAGATACGCAGTATTTT. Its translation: CASSKELLADEPDTQYF.

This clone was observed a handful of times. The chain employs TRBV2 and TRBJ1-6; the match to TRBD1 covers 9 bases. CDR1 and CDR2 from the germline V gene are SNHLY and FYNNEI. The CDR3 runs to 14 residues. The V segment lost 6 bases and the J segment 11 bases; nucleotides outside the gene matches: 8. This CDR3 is CASSEGQGFAPLHF. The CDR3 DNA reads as TGTGCCAGCAGCGAGGGACAGGGTTTTGCACCCCTCCACTTT.

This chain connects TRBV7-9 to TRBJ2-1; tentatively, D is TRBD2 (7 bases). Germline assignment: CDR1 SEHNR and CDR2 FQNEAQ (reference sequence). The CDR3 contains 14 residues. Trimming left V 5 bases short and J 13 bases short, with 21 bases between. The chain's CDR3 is CASSPGGLPSEQFF. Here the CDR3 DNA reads TGTGCCAGCAGCCCCGGGGGGCTACCATCGGAACAGTTCTTC.

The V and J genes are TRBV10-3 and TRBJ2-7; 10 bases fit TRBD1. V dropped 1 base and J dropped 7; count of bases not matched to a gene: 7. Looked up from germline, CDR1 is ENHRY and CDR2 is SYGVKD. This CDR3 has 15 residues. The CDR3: CAISEYGTGVSEQYF. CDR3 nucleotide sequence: TGTGCCATCAGTGAGTATGGGACAGGGGTAAGTGAGCAGTACTTC.

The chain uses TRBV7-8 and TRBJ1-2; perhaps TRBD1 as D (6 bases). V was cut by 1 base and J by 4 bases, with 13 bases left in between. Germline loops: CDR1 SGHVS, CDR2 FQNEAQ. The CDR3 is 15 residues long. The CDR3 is CASSLGFGGGYGYTF. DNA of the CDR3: TGTGCCAGCAGCTTAGGATTTGGGGGCGGCTATGGCTACACCTTC.